This T cell receptor beta chain came from a study of Tregs in tolerant kidney transplant recipients. From germline, CDR1 is SGHTS and CDR2 YDEGEE. Trimming removed 6 bases at V and 5 bases at J, with 24 bases between. The CDR3 loop spans 18 amino acids. A remark on this clone: Its antigen is as yet unknown.

Unstimulated Tregs (CD4+CD25+CD127-) and CD4+CD25- non-Tregs were sorted from PBMCs. Using immunoSEQ multiplex PCR, the repertoire was profiled, and TCRdb retains in-frame clones only, with some absent. The sample has fewer than 100,000 clones; roughly 90% are singletons. Study-wide results and caveats: For some patients, primers changed over time, blocking nucleotide-level comparison. This study did not directly address biological reproducibility.

The chain uses TRBV5-8 and TRBJ2-6; D remains unclear. The receptor comes from a human donor who received a combined kidney and bone marrow transplant. The input for sequencing was Tregs from blood, taken before the transplant. The CDR3 loop is CASMSAQSTQSRANVLTF. The CDR3 bases are TGTGCCAGCATGTCCGCTCAATCCACACAAAGTCGGGCCAACGTCCTGACTTTC.